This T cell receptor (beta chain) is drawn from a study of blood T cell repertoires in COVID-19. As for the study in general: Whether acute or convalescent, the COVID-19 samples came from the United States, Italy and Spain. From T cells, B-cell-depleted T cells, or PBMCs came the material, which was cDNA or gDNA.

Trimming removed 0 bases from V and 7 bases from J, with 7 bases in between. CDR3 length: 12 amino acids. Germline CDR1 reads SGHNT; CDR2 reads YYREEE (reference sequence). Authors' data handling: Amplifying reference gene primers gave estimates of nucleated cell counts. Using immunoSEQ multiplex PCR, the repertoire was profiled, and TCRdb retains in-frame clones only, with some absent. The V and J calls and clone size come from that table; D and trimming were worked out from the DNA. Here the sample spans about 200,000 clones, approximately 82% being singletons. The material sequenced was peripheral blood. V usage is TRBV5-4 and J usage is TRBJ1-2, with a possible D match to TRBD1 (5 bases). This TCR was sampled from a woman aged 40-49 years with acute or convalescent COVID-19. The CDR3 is CASSLEQGGYTF. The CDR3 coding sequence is TGTGCCAGCAGCTTGGAGCAGGGTGGCTACACCTTC.